Listed here are 10 T cell receptor beta chains from one sample, sequenced in a study of blood T cell repertoires in COVID-19. The protocol was immunoSEQ multiplex PCR, while the TCRdb copy is restricted to in-frame clones and leaves out a portion. The table includes some 370,000 clones, 80% to 85% detected once. Sequencing was performed on PBMCs or T cells enriched from blood (not recorded which). The receptor source for this set is a woman aged 45 to 65 who had recovered from COVID-19.

V gene TRBV5-1 combines with J gene TRBJ1-2; D ambiguous. CDR1 is SGHRS, CDR2 YFSETQ, per germline. Trimming took off 1 base at V and 3 bases at J, with 7 bases between the two ends. This CDR3 contains 13 residues. CDR3 DNA: TGCGCCAGCAGCTTGCAGAATTACTATGGCTACACCTTC. Translating gives CASSLQNYYGYTF.

This chain uses TRBV7-6 with TRBJ2-2, with a weak D call TRBD2 (6 bases). Per germline, CDR1 SGHVS and CDR2 FNYEAQ. The germline V and J ends were trimmed by 1 base and 4 bases, with 13 bases remaining between them. The CDR3 length is 16 residues. The CDR3 DNA reads as TGTGCCAGCAGCTTAGATCGGGAGACCCTCACCGGGGAGCTGTTTTTT. Its translation is CASSLDRETLTGELFF.

A single count supports this clone. The J gene is TRBJ2-1, the V gene TRBV9; a weak D match, TRBD1 (6 bases). The germline gives CDR1 SGDLS, CDR2 YYNGEE. Trimming pared 0 bases from V and 7 bases from J, leaving 11 bases between. The CDR3 is 14 residues long. The CDR3 nucleotides are TGTGCCAGCAGCGTAGCGGCCCAGGGGAATGAGCAGTTCTTC. Translated: CASSVAAQGNEQFF.

The chain employs TRBV19 and TRBJ2-3, with 10 bases matching TRBD1. This CDR3 contains 16 residues. Losses at the gene ends were 4 bases for V and 1 base for J; bases not matched to a gene: 5. Germline CDR1 is LNHDA and CDR2 is SQIVND (reference sequence). The CDR3 DNA reads TGTGCCAGTAGTAGGGGGGACAGGGGACGCACAGATACGCAGTATTTT. Translating gives CASSRGDRGRTDTQYF.

The chain is built from TRBV11-3 and TRBJ2-5; a possible D gene is TRBD1 (5 bases). The CDR3 extends over 13 amino acids. V lost 3 bases, J lost 4 bases, and 9 bases lay in between. Germline assignment: CDR1 SGHNT and CDR2 YENEEA. CDR3 amino acids: CASSFFRAETQYF. The CDR3 DNA sequence: TGTGCCAGCAGCTTCTTCAGGGCAGAGACCCAGTACTTC.

V gene TRBV5-4 combines with J gene TRBJ2-3, with a weak D call TRBD2 (6 bases). Germline V gene sequence: CDR1 SGHNT, CDR2 YYREEE (reference sequence). The V end lost 4 bases, the J end lost 0 bases, and 12 bases lay between the germline ends. The CDR3 has 15 residues. CDR3 in amino acids: CASSPGRGSTDTQYF. Here the CDR3 DNA reads TGTGCCAGCAGCCCCGGACGGGGGAGCACAGATACGCAGTATTTT.

This clone has a single count. The J gene is TRBJ1-2, the V gene TRBV29-1; D is uncertain. Germline V gene data show CDR1 as SQVTM and CDR2 as ANQGSEA. The length of the CDR3 is 12 residues. V was pared by 4 bases and J by 4 bases, with 10 bases between. The CDR3 loop reads CSVAGPTYGYTF. The CDR3 DNA follows: TGCAGCGTTGCGGGTCCTACCTATGGCTACACCTTC.

The rearrangement uses TRBV27 and TRBJ2-2, with a tentative D call TRBD2 (6 bases). Trimming removed 2 bases from V and 1 base from J, with 8 bases in between. The CDR3 has 15 amino acids. Germline-derived CDR1 and CDR2 are MNHEY and SMNVEV (reference sequence). CDR3 loop: CASSLTAGNTGELFF. The CDR3 DNA is TGTGCCAGCAGTTTAACAGCGGGGAACACCGGGGAGCTGTTTTTT.

This chain joins TRBV18 and TRBJ2-1; 10 bases agree with TRBD2. With V trimmed by 3 bases and J by 6 bases, 8 bases remained unmatched. Germline loops: CDR1 KGHSH, CDR2 LQKENI. This CDR3 region has 16 residues. Written as DNA, the CDR3 is TGTGCCAGCTCACCCCTCCTATCTAGCGGGAGCAATGAGCAGTTCTTC. Protein product: CASSPLLSSGSNEQFF.

The gene calls are TRBV15 and TRBJ1-2, with a possible D match to TRBD1 (5 bases). CDR1 LNHNV and CDR2 YYDKDF come from the germline V gene (reference sequence). The CDR3 is 17 residues long. With 1 base removed from V and 0 bases from J, the gap between germline ends came to 15 bases. The CDR3 is CATSRGGREVANYGYTF. The CDR3 nucleotides are TGTGCCACCAGCAGAGGAGGCAGGGAGGTGGCTAACTATGGCTACACCTTC.